This T cell receptor beta chain was observed in a study of shared clonotypes between healthy human individuals. Study-level information: Donors, aged 18 to 49, were a couple of women and a few men.

The study, taken as a whole, reports: Genetic and exposure-history diversity was limited by the small donor number.

Trimming cost V 6 bases and J 5 bases, with 11 bases left between them. The germline V gene has CDR1 MNHNS and CDR2 SASEGT. This CDR3 contains 12 residues. Turning to this clone: No antigen is known for it.

Clones were read by immunoSEQ multiplex PCR, and TCRdb kept only the in-frame ones, dropping some. Of 490,000 or so clones in the sample, 70% to 80% are singletons; the top ten hold approximately 13%. Sequencing was carried out using PBMCs. V usage is TRBV6-1 and J usage is TRBJ2-7; no clear D gene. This TCR was sampled from a woman aged 40 to 50 in good health. Some clones in this sample may be carry-over from other donors' samples. CDR3 in DNA: TGTGCCAGCAGCGCCCTGGGCGACGAGCAGTACTTC. The encoded protein is CASSALGDEQYF.